The 25 T cell receptor beta chains in this list originate from one sample, sequenced in a study of metastatic and nonmetastatic thyroid tumors. Among the patients, none had received any treatment before thyroid surgery. MiXCR was used by TCRdb to re-call the PCR reads. The data show around 45,000 clones, with about 15% seen just once and about 20% held by the top ten. The specimen sequenced was blood. All receptors come from a female donor with papillary thyroid cancer or a benign thyroid nodule (not recorded which). Some clones in this sample may be carry-over from other donors' samples.

This clone was counted once. The junction departs from the called germline gene at one end, perhaps through a read error. The gene calls are TRBV24-1 and TRBJ1-5, with D uncertain. The germline gives CDR1 KGHDR, CDR2 SFDVKD. The CDR3 covers 12 residues. The CDR3 here is CDTIEPNQPQHF. DNA for the CDR3: TGTGACACCATCGAGCCTAATCAGCCCCAGCATTTT.

This clone occurred many times. The chain is built from TRBV24-1 and TRBJ1-5; D not resolved. The germline V gene encodes CDR1 KGHDR and CDR2 SFDVKD. CDR3 length: 12 residues. Between the trimmed V and J ends, which lost 6 bases and 4 bases, there was a span of 6 bases. The CDR3 coding sequence is TGTGCCACCAGTATAGGTAATCAGCCCCAGCATTTT. Protein sequence: CATSIGNQPQHF.

Within the sample, this clone is medium-sized. The CDR3 reads CASSRTGGANTGELFF. Written as DNA, the CDR3 is TGTGCCAGCAGTCGGACAGGGGGCGCGAACACCGGGGAGCTGTTTTTT. This sequence joins TRBV6-1 and TRBJ2-2; 11 nucleotides line up with TRBD1. There are 16 residues in the CDR3. Germline trimming cut 5 bases from V and 0 bases from J; bases unmatched to any gene: 2. Germline CDR1 reads MNHNS; CDR2 reads SASEGT.

In this sample, this clone turned up a few times. The chain links TRBV6-4 to TRBJ2-2; the match to TRBD1 covers 7 bases. Germline CDR1 and CDR2: MRHNA and SNTAGT. Trimming at V came to 2 bases and at J to 3 bases, leaving 3 bases not matched to a gene. There are 15 residues in the CDR3. CDR3 DNA: TGTGCCAGCAGTGACAAGGGGGCGGACACCGGGGAGCTGTTTTTT. Encoded protein: CASSDKGADTGELFF.

The sample holds many counts of this clone. This sequence joins TRBV7-2 and TRBJ1-4; maybe TRBD1 (6 bases). Trimming left V 8 bases short and J 7 bases short, with 20 bases between. Looked up from germline, CDR1 is SGHTA and CDR2 is FQGNSA. This CDR3 comprises 15 residues. CDR3 coding DNA: TGTGCCAGCGCCGGGGAAGGACAGCACGGTGAAAAACTGTTTTTT. Translating it yields CASAGEGQHGEKLFF.

The chain has TRBV20-1 and TRBJ1-6; D ambiguous. The CDR3 totals 14 residues. V was clipped by 5 bases and J by 7 bases, with 15 bases between them. CDR1 and CDR2 from the germline V gene are DFQATT and SNEGSKA (reference sequence). This chain's CDR3 is CSASYGEWNSPLHF. CDR3 nucleotide sequence: TGCAGTGCTTCGTACGGGGAATGGAATTCACCCCTCCACTTT.

This clone was seen a few times. The J gene is TRBJ2-7, the V gene TRBV5-4; a weak D match, TRBD1 (7 bases). This CDR3 has 16 amino acids. Trimming shortened V by 3 bases and J by 1 base, and 17 bases separated the two germline ends. Germline V gene lookup returns CDR1 SGHNT and CDR2 YYREEE (reference sequence). CDR3 in amino acids: CASSSLKQGGSYEQYF. CDR3 nucleotides: TGTGCCAGCAGCTCCTTGAAGCAGGGGGGATCCTACGAGCAGTACTTC.

This clone was counted many times. CDR3 in amino acids: CASSRSGGVGQPQHF. The DNA for the CDR3 is TGTGCCAGCAGCCGTTCAGGGGGCGTCGGTCAGCCCCAGCATTTT. The genes are TRBV3-1 and TRBJ1-5, with 8 bases matching TRBD1. This CDR3 spans 15 amino acids. Germline V gene sequence: CDR1 LGHDT, CDR2 YNNKEL (reference sequence). Trimming cost V 4 bases and J 6 bases; bases outside gene matches: 8.

This clone was seen many times. The V call is TRBV2, the J call TRBJ2-1; D remains unclear. CDR1 is SNHLY, CDR2 FYNNEI, per germline. The CDR3 length is 13 residues. V was trimmed by 4 bases and J by 7 bases, leaving 11 bases between them. The CDR3 sequence is CASSAVGVNEQFF. In nucleotides, the CDR3 is TGTGCCAGCAGTGCCGTTGGGGTGAATGAGCAGTTCTTC.

The chain has TRBV5-5 and TRBJ1-1; D is ambiguous. There are 13 residues in the CDR3. V was trimmed by 1 base and J by 1 base, leaving 5 bases between them. Per germline, CDR1 SGHKS and CDR2 YYEKEE (reference sequence). The CDR3: CASSLFENTEAFF. CDR3 coding DNA: TGTGCCAGCAGCTTGTTTGAGAACACTGAAGCTTTCTTT. The whole variable domain, remainder taken from reference TRBV5-5 and TRBJ1-1, is DAGVTQSPTHLIKTRGQQVTLRCSPISGHKSVSWYQQVLGQGPQFIFQYYEKEERGRGNFPDRFSARQFPNYSSELNVNALLLGDSALYLCASSLFENTEAFFGQGTRLTVV.

In regard to this clone: A much larger clone lies a single base off, so this may be a read error. The CDR3 DNA reads TGTGCCATCATTGAGGGGGAGGCCTCCACAGATACGCAGTATTTT. This translates into CAIIEGEASTDTQYF. This sequence joins TRBV10-3 and TRBJ2-3; the D call may be TRBD1 or TRBD2 (6 bases each). Looked up from germline, CDR1 is ENHRY and CDR2 is SYGVKD. The length of the CDR3 is 15 residues.

V and J are TRBV10-3 and TRBJ1-1; D uncertain. CDR3 length equals 15 residues. The germline V gene encodes CDR1 ENHRY and CDR2 SYGVKD. The ends were cut back, 3 bases at V and 3 bases at J, with 14 bases in the middle. CDR3 amino acids: CAISDAWVGDTEAFF. CDR3 bases: TGTGCCATCAGTGATGCTTGGGTTGGGGACACTGAAGCTTTCTTT.

This clone appeared many times. The J gene is TRBJ2-7, the V gene TRBV9; tentatively, D is TRBD1 (5 bases). The V and J ends lost 0 bases and 2 bases respectively, with 6 bases between them. Germline CDR1 SGDLS, CDR2 YYNGEE. The CDR3 length is 13 residues. The CDR3 sequence: CASSVGTTYEQYF. The CDR3 bases are TGTGCCAGCAGCGTAGGGACAACCTACGAGCAGTACTTC.

This clone was observed a few times. This chain uses TRBV6-1 with TRBJ2-2; D gene uncertain. The CDR3 contains 13 residues. Trimming shortened V by 8 bases and J by 5 bases, and 12 bases separated the two germline ends. Germline lookup yields CDR1 MNHNS and CDR2 SASEGT. DNA of the CDR3: TGTGCCAGCGGGATCCCGACGACCGGGGAGCTGTTTTTT. Translated: CASGIPTTGELFF.

The table lists this clone with many counts. Different DNA sequences within this sample yield the same CDR3. The chain couples TRBV29-1 to TRBJ1-5; 12 bases are a match to TRBD1. V lost 6 bases, J lost 11 bases, and 11 bases stayed unmatched. This CDR3 has 14 amino acids. Germline values: CDR1 SQVTM, CDR2 ANQGSEA. The DNA for the CDR3 is TGCAGCGTGAGGGACAGGGGGCCCAGGGGGGCCCAGCATTTT. Protein: CSVRDRGPRGAQHF.

This clone has at least ten counts. The chain carries TRBV15 and TRBJ2-7; TRBD2 aligns across 12 bases. Germline V gives CDR1 LNHNV, CDR2 YYDKDF (reference sequence). CDR3 length: 15 residues. V shed 3 bases and J 7 bases; nucleotides not matched to a gene: 7. The DNA for the CDR3 is TGTGCCACCAGCAGTCGACTAGCGGGAGTAAGTGAGCAGTACTTC. Protein product: CATSSRLAGVSEQYF. The full variable domain, completed using reference TRBV15 and TRBJ2-7, is DAMVIQNPRYQVTQFGKPVTLSCSQTLNHNVMYWYQQKSSQAPKLLFHYYDKDFNNEADTPDNFQSRRPNTSFCFLDIRSPGLGDTAMYLCATSSRLAGVSEQYFGPGTRLTVT.

This clone was counted only a few times. The chain combines TRBV6-1 with TRBJ2-2; 8 bases agree with TRBD2. Unmatched junction bases numbered 10, after V lost 4 bases and J lost 0 bases. The V gene's germline CDR1 is MNHNS and CDR2 SASEGT. The CDR3 sequence is 18 residues long. CDR3 nucleotides: TGTGCCAGCAGTGTCTTGCGGGGGGCTATTTCGAACACCGGGGAGCTGTTTTTT. It translates to CASSVLRGAISNTGELFF.

This clone appeared many times. The chain is built from TRBV29-1 and TRBJ1-2; tentative D call: TRBD1 (6 bases). Trimming pared 8 bases from V and 2 bases from J, leaving 15 bases between. The CDR3 sequence is 13 residues long. Germline loops: CDR1 SQVTM, CDR2 ANQGSEA. CDR3 bases: TGCAGCTTTGGGGGGCAGGGGAACTATGGCTACACCTTC. Translated: CSFGGQGNYGYTF.

This clone is categorized as medium-sized. It is unclear where the CDR3 begins or ends on the DNA, so no DNA is shown, and the CDR3 is as TCRdb lists it. CDR3 loop: CASSTSGEVVEQFF. The rearrangement uses TRBV6-1 and TRBJ2-1; TRBD2 reflects the table's D call only, with no check against the DNA. The CDR3 is 14 amino acids long, termini counted. In germline, CDR1 is MNHNS, CDR2 SASEGT.

This chain joins TRBV28 and TRBJ1-2; D may be TRBD1 (5 bases). Germline CDR1 and CDR2: MDHEN and SYDVKM. This CDR3 comprises 14 residues. With 8 bases removed from V and 7 bases from J, the gap between germline ends came to 20 bases. As DNA, the CDR3 is TGTGCCAGCGGTTACCCAGACAGCACCATTGGCTACACCTTC. This codes for CASGYPDSTIGYTF.

Points on this clone: A junction end diverges from the germline sequence, so it may reflect a read error. This chain connects TRBV20-1 to TRBJ2-1; 9 nucleotides line up with TRBD1. CDR1 DFQATT and CDR2 SNEGSKA come from the germline V gene (reference sequence). This CDR3 has 10 residues. DNA for the CDR3: TGCAGTGGGGACCGGGACAGGGAGGTCTTC. Protein product: CSGDRDREVF.

This clone was seen a few times. The junction differs from germline at one of its ends, possibly a read error. This chain joins TRBV12-3 or TRBV12-4 and TRBJ2-7; 7 bases align to TRBD1. The CDR3 runs 14 residues. The CDR3 DNA is TGTGCCAGCAGTTTGACAGGGTGTCGTAGCGAGCATTACTTC. Translated, it gives CASSLTGCRSEHYF.

This clone was counted many times. V usage is TRBV6-1 and J usage is TRBJ1-3; perhaps TRBD1 as D (5 bases). Germline lookup yields CDR1 MNHNS and CDR2 SASEGT. Trimming cost V 8 bases and J 0 bases, with 14 bases left between them. The CDR3 has 15 residues. The CDR3 region is CASGKAGISGNTIYF. In DNA form, the CDR3 reads TGTGCCAGCGGAAAAGCAGGGATCTCTGGAAACACCATATATTTT.

The chain joins TRBV7-3 to TRBJ2-7; TRBD2 agrees at 8 bases. J lost 6 bases, V lost 3 bases, and 16 bases had no gene match. This CDR3 is 17 amino acids long. In germline, CDR1 is SGHTA, CDR2 FQGTGA. The CDR3 is CASSFTGGPNPESEQYF. CDR3 DNA: TGTGCCAGCAGCTTCACGGGGGGGCCAAACCCTGAAAGCGAGCAGTACTTC.

V and J are TRBV6-1 and TRBJ2-7, with 14 bases fitting TRBD2. Germline V gene lookup returns CDR1 MNHNS and CDR2 SASEGT. After removal of 5 bases from V and 7 bases from J, the junction contained 4 bases not matched to a gene. The CDR3 sequence is 14 residues long. In DNA, the CDR3 is TGTGCCAGCAGTCGGACTAGCGGGGGGAAGGAGCAGTACTTC. Amino acid sequence: CASSRTSGGKEQYF.